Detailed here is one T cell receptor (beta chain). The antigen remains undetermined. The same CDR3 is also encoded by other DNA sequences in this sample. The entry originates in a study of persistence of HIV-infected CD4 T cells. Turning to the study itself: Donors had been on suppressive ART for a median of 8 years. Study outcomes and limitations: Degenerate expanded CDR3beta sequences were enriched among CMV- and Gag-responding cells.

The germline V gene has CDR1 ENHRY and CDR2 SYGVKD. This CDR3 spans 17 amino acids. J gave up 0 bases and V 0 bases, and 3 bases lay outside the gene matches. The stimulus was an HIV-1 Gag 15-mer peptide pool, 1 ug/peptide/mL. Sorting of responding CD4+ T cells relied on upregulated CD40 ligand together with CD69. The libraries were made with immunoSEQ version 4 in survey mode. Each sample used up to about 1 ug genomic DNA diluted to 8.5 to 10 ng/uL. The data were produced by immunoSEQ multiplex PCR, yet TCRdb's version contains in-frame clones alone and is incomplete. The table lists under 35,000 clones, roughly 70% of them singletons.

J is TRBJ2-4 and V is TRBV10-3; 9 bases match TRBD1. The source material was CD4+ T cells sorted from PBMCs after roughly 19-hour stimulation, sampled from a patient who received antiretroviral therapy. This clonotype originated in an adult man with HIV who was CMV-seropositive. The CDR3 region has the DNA TGTGCCATCAGTGAGTCCGGGACAGGGATAGCCAAAAACATTCAGTACTTC. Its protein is CAISESGTGIAKNIQYF.